This entry concerns a single T cell receptor (beta chain). Its antigen is unknown. The CDR3 length is 14 residues. Trimming shortened V by 2 bases and J by 6 bases, and 10 bases separated the two germline ends. Per germline, CDR1 MGHDK and CDR2 SYGVNS. This sample was taken from a study of T cells in Graves' hyperthyroidism and ophthalmopathy. Study-wide results and caveats: Appearing also in blood were most of the thyroid clonotypes expanded above 0.001.

TCR beta CDR3 regions were amplified from RNA transcripts. The HTBI set primed first-round TCR CDR3 RT-PCR. In TCRdb, the multiplex PCR reads were re-called with MiXCR into one record per CDR3 protein. The sample records 250,000 to 300,000 distinct CDR3 sequences, roughly an eighth being singletons. Uncontrolled infections, other autoimmune diseases, pregnancy or lactation led to exclusion of patients. Clinical symptoms, serum thyroxine and TRAb, thyroid ultrasound and orbital computed tomography together formed the diagnostic basis. Fresh peripheral blood, 7.5 to 10 ml, yielded the PBMCs. The receptor was derived from a middle-aged woman with Graves' hyperthyroidism. The J gene is TRBJ2-2, the V gene TRBV25-1; D tentatively fits TRBD1 or TRBD2 (5 bases each). The sequenced sample consisted of blood. The CDR3 is CASSEPGRPGELFF. Written as DNA, the CDR3 is TGTGCCAGCAGTGAACCGGGGCGGCCCGGGGAGCTGTTTTTT.